This note documents a single T cell receptor (beta chain) sequence. Time point of the sample: after neoadjuvant nivolumab, at surgical resection. The sample comes from a study of neoadjuvant anti-PD-1 for oral cavity cancer. Study overall: Patients without progression got a fourth dose around day 43.

Six replicates per PBMC sample, mostly from around 460 ng of genomic DNA. TCRdb keeps only in-frame clones here, not all; method: immunoSEQ multiplex PCR. The sample shows 6,000 to 8,500 clones, about three fifths of them seen only once. This CDR3 comprises 17 residues. The V and J ends lost 3 bases and 5 bases respectively, with 20 bases between them. Germline assignment: CDR1 LNHDA and CDR2 SQIVND (reference sequence). The rearrangement links TRBV19 to TRBJ1-5; the D gene is possibly TRBD1 (6 bases). Source: PBMCs, taken after nivolumab (anti-PD-1) treatment. This clonotype was obtained from a person between 40 and 79 years old with oral cavity squamous cell carcinoma. This CDR3 reads CASSITGAIGSYQPQHF. CDR3 sequence (DNA): TGTGCCAGTAGTATTACGGGGGCCATAGGATCGTATCAGCCCCAGCATTTT. Variable domain in full (rest from reference TRBV19 and TRBJ1-5): DGGITQSPKYLFRKEGQNVTLSCEQNLNHDAMYWYRQDPGQGLRLIYYSQIVNDFQKGDIAEGYSVSREKKESFPLTVTSAQKNPTAFYLCASSITGAIGSYQPQHFGDGTRLSIL.